Sequencing of this T cell receptor (beta chain) was carried out in a study of blood T cell repertoires in COVID-19 (dated by TCRdb to 2019 to 2021). As for the study more broadly: Samples from collaborators originated in the United States, Italy and Spain and spanned both the acute and convalescent phases of COVID-19. The material from the prospective study consisted of cDNA or gDNA derived from T cells, B-cell-depleted T cells, or PBMCs. The dataset comprised deeply sampled blood TCRbeta repertoires from subjects exposed to, actively infected with, or recovered from COVID-19. The repertoires were released in a freely available public database intended as a resource for research on the immune response to SARS-CoV-2. The samples were drawn from two sources: the first 160 participants of the ongoing ImmuneRACE study, and over 950 subjects contributed by 6 global collaborators. The sample metadata nearly always contained a de-identified subject ID, COVID-19 status, age in years and sex. Where HLA class I and class II types were available, the types were taken from metadata supplied by the sample provider, not from assay-based typing. Paper-wide results and their limitations: Clinical and demographic metadata were provided uncurated, with the amount varying by source and participant.

The immunoSEQ Assay, a bias-controlled multiplex PCR, was used to amplify TCRbeta CDR3 regions from genomic DNA. On the authors' methods: Nucleated cell counts per sample were estimated from amplification of reference gene primers within the assay. Sequence reads were collapsed and filtered to measure the absolute abundance of every unique TCRbeta CDR3 rearrangement. Productive Simpson clonality was computed per sample as the square root of Simpson's diversity index over productive rearrangements. The clones in this table, taken by TCRdb from immuneACCESS, are in-frame only. Not every clone is retained; where verified, under half of the shortfall comes from an unresolved V gene, and the cause of the rest is unknown. V, J and clone size were drawn from that table, and D and trimming were deduced from the DNA. The sample table contains about 210,000 clones; only one count was recorded for approximately 85% of them. Of the sample, around 5.5% falls within the top ten clones.

Concerning this clone itself: This clone's antigen is unknown. Base qualities were left out, and no much larger clone turns up one base away.

One collaborating source in Seattle enrolled patients while the patients were actively infected and followed the patients over time throughout the course of disease. Collaborating institutions collected whole blood in K2EDTA tubes following their own protocols. For TCRbeta analysis, collaborator samples were shipped as frozen whole blood, as isolated PBMCs, or as DNA extracted from either sample type. Taken from cysteine to phenylalanine, the CDR3 has 16 residues. The only DNA kept is the CDR3, 48 bases in frame from the first base. CDR1 is given as SNHLY and CDR2 as FYNNEI, both from the germline V gene. Ends trimmed: V by 5 bases, J by 5 bases; bases unmatched to a gene: 12.

The specimen sequenced was peripheral blood. Recombination linked TRBV2 to TRBJ2-3; TRBD1 matches 8 bases in the middle. This clonotype was sampled from a man aged 50 to 60 with COVID-19, enrolled during active disease. The DNA sequence follows: TGTGCCAGCAGTCAGAGGACAGGGAGATTGGTAGATACGCAGTATTTT. Its amino acids are CASSQRTGRLVDTQYF.